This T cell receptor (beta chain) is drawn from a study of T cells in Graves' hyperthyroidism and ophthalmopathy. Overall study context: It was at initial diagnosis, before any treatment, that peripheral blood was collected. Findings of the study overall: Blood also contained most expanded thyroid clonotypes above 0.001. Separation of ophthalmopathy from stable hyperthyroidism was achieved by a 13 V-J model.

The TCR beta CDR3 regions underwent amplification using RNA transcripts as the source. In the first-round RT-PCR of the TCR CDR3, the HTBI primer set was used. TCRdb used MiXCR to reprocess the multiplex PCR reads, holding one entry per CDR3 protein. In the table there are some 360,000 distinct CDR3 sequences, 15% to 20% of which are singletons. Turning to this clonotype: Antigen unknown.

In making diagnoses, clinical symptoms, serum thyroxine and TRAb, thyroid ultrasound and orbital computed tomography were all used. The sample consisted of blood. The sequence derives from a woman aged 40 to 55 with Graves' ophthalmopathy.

The CDR3 loop is CASSYPGQGLYEQYF. DNA for the CDR3: TGTGCCAGCAGTTACCCGGGACAGGGTCTTTACGAGCAGTACTTC. This chain joins TRBV6-5 and TRBJ2-7, with 9 bases that match TRBD1. The CDR3 contains 15 residues. The V segment lost 2 bases and the J segment 4 bases; nucleotides outside the gene matches: 6. Looked up from germline, CDR1 is MNHEY and CDR2 is SVGAGI.